What follows describes a single T cell receptor (beta chain). What this receptor recognizes is not known. No much larger clone exists at a distance of one base, and base qualities are not known. This record comes from a study of cytomegalovirus exposure and HLA in healthy donors (dated by TCRdb to 2015 to 2018). About the full investigation: According to an earlier analysis of a few hundred of the donors, roughly 180 million T cells yielded 120 million or so unique TCR beta sequences and about 300 Gb of sequence data. The aim of the study was to test whether cataloging public T cell receptors could identify signatures of past pathogen exposure. Of the 300 to 500 genotyped donors, over 80% were placed in the genetic ancestry cluster associated with self-reported Caucasian donors. Donor age, sex, ethnicity and CMV serostatus were compiled together with the repertoire data. Among some 410 genotyped donors of the cohort, an average of 235,054 unique TCR beta nucleotide sequences were sequenced per donor, roughly 18% of them non-productive. The number of donors typed differed by locus, with about 629-640 for A, B, C, DRB1 and DQB1, over 500 for DQA1, under 610 for DPA1, and around 450 for DPB1. In a later analysis, previously published TCR beta repertoires from 550 to 750 donors were re-analyzed and high-resolution HLA genotyping was added so that TCR occurrence patterns could be studied. In the later analysis, no new phenotypic data were used to find candidate immune exposures; instead, reliance was placed on TCR beta sequences and their occurrence across donors. Every discovery cohort repertoire had been produced on one sequencing platform. The study used immunosequencing to profile the T cell repertoires of hundreds of subjects and linked those repertoires to cytomegalovirus serostatus. In a later genetic analysis, genome-wide SNP genotypes for about 55% of the roughly 700 donors were used, and that subset was treated as a discovery cohort. The study combined high-throughput TCR immunosequencing, statistical association of individual TCRs with disease status, and machine learning to predict cytomegalovirus infection status. In addition to the first cohort of 666 subjects, a separate validation cohort of approximately 130 different subjects was used. About 5 DR-DQ haplotypes were handled as single units for association and clustering, since linkage in the cohort was strong. Class I and class II HLA loci were covered by the typing at four-digit resolution. An earlier analysis of nearly 600 of the donors applied high-throughput TCR beta sequencing to assess whether each TCR beta V gene segment acted as functional or pseudogenic. Roughly 290 gigabases of sequencing data and tens of millions of unique TCR sequences made up an early release that covered roughly 670 HLA-typed donors. Study-wide findings and limitations: Linkage disequilibrium might explain the correlated functional status among segregating V segments, but an unknown experimental factor could not be ruled out. A group of highly shared sequence variants was considered likely to be a technical artifact of the sequencing pipeline. Most CMV-associated TCR beta chains appeared to be HLA-restricted in a later analysis, and the HLA associations seemed to be driven largely by CMV exposure. A later analysis found that TCR association rates varied across HLA loci, with DRB1 alleles showing the most associated TCRs and HLA-C alleles the fewest. In vitro tests confirmed that three of the cytomegalovirus-associated TCR beta chains recognize cytomegalovirus antigens. Compared with equally common non-associated chains, HLA-associated TCR beta chains in a later analysis were more clonally expanded and had lower generation probabilities. Most TCR sequences were seen in very few donors, while some public TCRs were found in many individuals. V-gene and J-gene trimming of TCR beta chains was associated with a missense DCLRE1C variant in a later genetic analysis, and the association was replicated in an independent cohort. Because some donors lacked HLA typing at each locus, the association tests relied only on the typed subset. According to a later analysis, parvovirus B19, influenza, CMV and Epstein-Barr virus appeared linked to several top co-occurrence clusters. Assigning TCR associations to individual alleles was difficult when HLA alleles, especially DR and DQ, strongly co-occurred. For the cohort, immune exposure information was limited to CMV serostatus. In a later genetic analysis, fewer N-insertions in productive TCRs were reported among donors in an Asian-associated ancestry cluster than the approximately 710-donor mean. An earlier analysis of around 600 of the donors showed that most TCR beta V segments appeared in productive rearrangements either about 90% or about 30% of the time, which broadly matched IMGT annotations. Some 15 rarely observed V segments, including chromosome 9 orphons, were excluded from the earlier analysis of about 610 of the donors because counts were too low. According to the authors, the approach could potentially be generalized to other disease states and immunological phenotypes. The classifier was reported to diagnose cytomegalovirus status with high specificity and sensitivity in both the original cohort and the validation cohort. A further reported finding was that TCR beta sequences accurately predicted the HLA-A and HLA-B alleles for most subjects in the first cohort. In a later analysis, some 17,000 TCR beta sequences were associated with specific HLA alleles at a false discovery rate of 0.05. In the study, some 160 TCR beta chains were listed as associated with cytomegalovirus. The cohort was sequenced for TCR beta chains only, and without alpha or paired-chain data the features that could be detected were limited. Roughly uniform sequencing depth across donors was assumed in presence/absence analyses, although this assumption may not hold.

Library preparation used the immunoSEQ multiplex PCR assay. For the multiplex PCR, a mixture combining 60 forward primers for TCR Vbeta segments and 13 reverse primers for TCR Jbeta segments was used. Amplification of the CDR3 region of rearranged TCR beta genes was performed with a multiplex PCR assay on genomic DNA. On the Illumina HiSeq System, the amplified TCR beta libraries were sequenced as 87-base-pair reads. On the study's bioinformatics: A later analysis counted approximately 84 million unique TCR beta chains across the 700 or so repertoires, and approximately 11 million of these chains were shared by at least two donors. A nearest-neighbor algorithm error-corrected the raw reads and collapsed the reads into unique sequences, merging closely related sequences to remove PCR and sequencing errors. CDR3 sequences were aligned to IMGT reference sequences to assign V, D and J gene segments. For a sequence to be retained, a match of at least six nucleotides was required to both a V gene segment and a J gene segment. A rearrangement was called productive if the CDR3 had no stop codons and remained in frame with V and J, and every other rearrangement was called non-productive. Following IMGT convention, CDR3 was defined as the stretch from the second conserved V-encoded cysteine to the conserved J-encoded phenylalanine. The earlier analysis of a few hundred of the donors excluded sequences that lacked an unambiguous match to a single V gene segment. In an earlier analysis of some 590 of the donors, a V segment was called functional when productive rearrangements were above 56.7%, and segregating when the standard deviation between donors exceeded 5%. A statistical classification framework was developed to diagnose cytomegalovirus status using the catalog of TCR beta chain sequences. In a later analysis, TCR nucleotide sequences were compared against IMGT/GENE-DB human TR gene sequences so that V and J genes could be assigned. In a later analysis, CDR3 sequences and most-parsimonious VDJ recombination scenarios were assigned using the TCRdist pipeline. A later analysis defined each TCR beta chain by its CDR3 amino acid sequence plus V-gene family, and excluded reads lacking a unique V-gene family. As a way to deal with suspected cross-contamination and a sequencing artifact, a later analysis dropped approximately 570 nucleotide sequences that were highly shared and had low generation probability. A later analysis calculated a clonal expansion index for each public chain from normalized within-repertoire ranks of inferred template counts. A later analysis computed generation probabilities with a VDJ recombination model fitted to out-of-frame rearrangements, and checked the results against IGoR. A later analysis scored TCR-TCR, TCR-HLA and TCR-CMV co-occurrence with hypergeometric tests, applying a repertoire-size bias correction to TCR pairs. False discovery rates were estimated in a later analysis by permuting HLA or CMV assignments 20 times. A later analysis grouped co-occurring TCRs with DBSCAN, adding TCRdist sequence similarity when clustering within HLA-allele-positive subsets. Repertoires with fewer than 30,000 or more than 120,000 public chains were left out of co-occurrence clustering, as were four to six repertoires with anomalous nucleotide sharing. In TCRdb, the immuneACCESS table is reduced to in-frame sequences with V and J assigned. These tables do not hold every clone; where another copy was compared, an unresolved V gene accounts for under half, and the others remain unexplained. V, J and clone size are taken as reported in that table, and D and trimming were inferred from the DNA itself. This sample lists about 130,000 clones; around 72% were detected once. The biggest ten clones account for approximately 1.8% of the sample.

The cohort comprised some 680 healthy bone marrow donors. Cohort members were all nominally healthy when sampled, although unrecorded immune exposures were likely present. The donor was CMV seronegative and was included in the group of 352 seronegative cohort members. A peripheral blood sample was provided by each donor, and peripheral blood mononuclear cells were used for TCR beta sequencing. Genomic DNA was extracted from the blood cell samples with the Qiagen DNeasy Blood Extraction Kit. The specimen was PBMCs. The sequence derives from a woman in her forties in good health and CMV-seronegative.

The sequenced DNA: TGTGCCAGCAGCTTTCAAACTTCTTCGTCGCCCCGAAACACCATATATTTT. It translates to CASSFQTSSSPRNTIYF. The chain is assembled from TRBV7-4 and TRBJ1-3; the D gene is not confidently resolved. The CDR3 spans 17 residues, from the cysteine through the phenylalanine. Only the CDR3 portion is preserved as DNA: 51 bases, with reading frame beginning at the first base. The germline V gene specifies SGHVT as CDR1 and SQSDAQ as CDR2. Trimming costs V 3 bases and J 5 bases, and their ends lie 20 bases apart. Reference TRBV7-4 and TRBJ1-3 genes cover what lies past the CDR3, so the full variable domain is GAGVSQSPRYKVAKRGRDVALRCDSISGHVTLYWYRQTLGQGSEVLTYSQSDAQRDKSGRPSGRFSAERPERSVSTLKIQRTEQGDSAVYLCASSFQTSSSPRNTIYFGEGSWLTVV.